This T cell receptor (beta chain) came from a study of vaccination and CD4 T cells after COVID-19. As for this clonotype: The antigen is undetermined.

Time point in this sample: late sampling 161 to 241 days after vaccination in a few convalescent patients. Treatment noted: roughly 10-day PBMC culture with coronavirus spike peptide pools or control peptides (ViraFEST assay). Sequencing of DNA taken from cultured CD4+ T cells relied on the Oncomine TCR Beta short-read assay. TCRdb re-analysed the PCR reads in MiXCR, keeping a single row per CDR3 protein. The sample holds tens of thousands of distinct CDR3 sequences, around two fifths seen once. The CDR3 contains 12 residues. The V end was cut by 4 bases, the J end by 8 bases, with 11 bases between. CDR1 and CDR2 from the germline V gene are DFQATT and SNEGSKA (reference sequence).

The chain links TRBV20-1 to TRBJ1-4; D is perhaps TRBD1 (5 bases). The starting material was CD4+ T cells from blood, cultured in vitro, obtained about 7 months after SARS-CoV-2 vaccination. The source of this sequence is a human donor who had recovered from COVID-19. DNA for the CDR3: TGCAGTGCTACAGGGTCGGGCGAAAAACTGTTTTTT. Protein sequence: CSATGSGEKLFF.